Shown below are 27 T cell receptor beta chains from a single sample sequenced in a study of T cells in Graves' hyperthyroidism and ophthalmopathy. Amplification yielded TCR beta CDR3 regions, with RNA transcripts as the source. TCR CDR3 underwent first-round RT-PCR with the HTBI primer set. One entry per CDR3 protein results from TCRdb running MiXCR on the multiplex PCR reads. The repertoire holds roughly 560,000 distinct CDR3 sequences, approximately 15% seen once, with around 4.5% in the top ten. The sample taken for sequencing was blood. The receptors originated from a woman in her forties with Graves' ophthalmopathy.

This clonotype was counted many times. The CDR3 DNA reads as TGTGCCAGCAGTTTCACGGCTAGCGGATGGGAGACCCAGTACTTC. It translates to CASSFTASGWETQYF. The V gene is TRBV27, the J gene TRBJ2-5; 7 positions match TRBD2. The CDR3 loop spans 15 amino acids. CDR1 and CDR2 (germline): MNHEY, SMNVEV (reference sequence). Trimming at V came to 3 bases and at J to 5 bases, leaving 9 bases not matched to a gene.

This clonotype was recorded many times. V gene TRBV29-1 combines with J gene TRBJ2-5, with D unclear. This CDR3 is 12 amino acids long. The germline V gene encodes CDR1 SQVTM and CDR2 ANQGSEA. V lost 5 bases and J lost 1, with 8 bases in between. DNA for the CDR3: TGCAGCGTTAATAGGCCCCAAGAGACCCAGTACTTC. It is translated as CSVNRPQETQYF.

V is TRBV19 and J is TRBJ2-5; 10 nucleotides agree with TRBD2. The CDR3 has 15 residues. Germline CDR1 is LNHDA and CDR2 is SQIVND (reference sequence). J was trimmed by 4 bases and V by 7 bases; bases with no gene match: 9. The CDR3: CASTLAGGLGETQYF. CDR3 coding DNA: TGTGCCAGTACTTTAGCGGGGGGACTAGGAGAGACCCAGTACTTC.

This clonotype was found many times. The chain carries TRBV7-2 and TRBJ2-5; 7 bases align to TRBD1. This CDR3 contains 14 residues. V gave up 3 bases and J gave up 1 base; unmatched junction bases: 2. Germline lookup yields CDR1 SGHTA and CDR2 FQGNSA. The DNA of the CDR3 is TGTGCCAGCAGCTTGAGGACAGGCCAAGAGACCCAGTACTTC. This codes for CASSLRTGQETQYF. The whole variable domain, remainder taken from reference TRBV7-2 and TRBJ2-5, is GAGVSQSPSNKVTEKGKDVELRCDPISGHTALYWYRQSLGQGLEFLIYFQGNSAPDKSGLPSDRFSAERTGGSVSTLTIQRTQQEDSAVYLCASSLRTGQETQYFGPGTRLLVL.

V and J are TRBV20-1 and TRBJ2-1, with 7 bases that match TRBD2. The CDR3 totals 13 residues. The germline gives CDR1 DFQATT, CDR2 SNEGSKA (reference sequence). With 2 bases clipped from V and 6 bases from J, the junction kept 4 bases outside the gene matches. CDR3 DNA: TGCAGTGCTAGACTAGCGGTGGGCAATGAGCAGTTCTTC. Its translation: CSARLAVGNEQFF.

This clonotype came up many times. The chain recombines TRBV14 with TRBJ2-5, with D maybe TRBD2 (5 bases). This CDR3 spans 15 amino acids. V lost 4 bases, J lost 4 bases, and 16 bases lay in between. Germline CDR1 and CDR2: SGHDN and FVKESK. Here the CDR3 reads CASSLVYPSGETQYF. In nucleotides, the CDR3 is TGTGCCAGCAGCCTCGTGTATCCCAGCGGAGAGACCCAGTACTTC.

The V and J genes are TRBV20-1 and TRBJ2-2, with 7 bases matching TRBD1. The CDR3 length is 15 residues. The V and J ends lost 1 base and 2 bases, in that order; junction bases with no gene match: 4. Germline V gene data show CDR1 as DFQATT and CDR2 as SNEGSKA (reference sequence). CDR3 loop: CSARVTGENTGELFF. CDR3 coding DNA: TGCAGTGCTAGAGTCACAGGGGAAAACACCGGGGAGCTGTTTTTT.

The table lists this clonotype with a few counts. The chain links TRBV12-5 to TRBJ2-2; the match to TRBD2 covers 9 bases. Looked up from germline, CDR1 is LGHNT and CDR2 is FRNRAP. The CDR3 sequence is 16 residues long. Trimming at V came to 1 base and at J to 6 bases, leaving 6 bases not matched to a gene. Here the CDR3 DNA reads TGTGCTAGTGGTTTGGCGGGCGGGAGGGGGCCCGGGGAGCTGTTTTTT. It is translated as CASGLAGGRGPGELFF.

In this sample, this clonotype turned up many times. The rearrangement links TRBV4-1 to TRBJ2-7, with a tentative D call TRBD1 (5 bases). The CDR3 sequence is 13 residues long. V was shortened by 1 base and J by 3 bases, with 7 bases between the two germline ends. Germline assignment: CDR1 MGHRA and CDR2 YSYEKL. The CDR3 coding sequence is TGCGCCAGCAGCCAAGGAGGACACTACGAGCAGTACTTC. As protein: CASSQGGHYEQYF.

This clonotype was seen ten or more times. This chain connects TRBV5-6 to TRBJ2-7, with D unresolved. This CDR3 is built from 14 residues. V was pared by 0 bases and J by 2 bases, with 9 bases between. Germline V gene data show CDR1 as SGHDT and CDR2 as YYEEEE. The CDR3 here is CASSLDGGPYEQYF. In DNA, the CDR3 is TGTGCCAGCAGCTTGGATGGCGGACCCTACGAGCAGTACTTC.

As regards this clonotype: This may stem from a read error, because a much larger clone lies one nucleotide away. V usage is TRBV6-1 and J usage is TRBJ1-6; D is unclear. CDR3 size: 14 residues. The V gene lost 8 bases and the J gene lost 6 bases, with 14 bases spanning the gap. Germline V gene sequence: CDR1 MNHNS, CDR2 SASEGT. The CDR3 here is CASCTLLCNSPLHF. CDR3 bases: TGTGCCAGCTGCACTCTGCTCTGTAATTCACCCCTCCACTTT.

This chain links TRBV12-3 or TRBV12-4 with TRBJ2-7, with D uncertain. The ends were cut back, 7 bases at V and 2 bases at J, with 15 bases in the middle. The CDR3 spans 14 residues. CDR3 bases: TGTGCCAGCACCAATAGTCACGGTACCTACGAGCAGTACTTC. This translates into CASTNSHGTYEQYF.

The chain has TRBV24-1 and TRBJ2-7, with TRBD1 matching over 7 bases. The CDR3 consists of 14 residues. Germline loops: CDR1 KGHDR, CDR2 SFDVKD. V was pared by 5 bases and J by 2 bases, with 5 bases of the junction left unmatched. The CDR3 here is CATSARDRPYEQYF. For the CDR3, the DNA is TGTGCCACCAGTGCCCGGGACAGACCCTACGAGCAGTACTTC.

This clonotype has at least ten counts. V usage is TRBV2 and J usage is TRBJ1-6; TRBD1 matches at 11 bases. V gave up 4 bases and J gave up 8 bases; unmatched junction bases: 4. CDR3 length: 15 amino acids. Germline V lookup: CDR1 SNHLY, CDR2 FYNNEI. CDR3 bases: TGTGCCAGCAGTGCCGGACAGGGGGCGTATTCACCCCTCCACTTT. This encodes CASSAGQGAYSPLHF.

The chain joins TRBV27 to TRBJ2-7; the D is unclear. Germline values: CDR1 MNHEY, CDR2 SMNVEV (reference sequence). CDR3 length equals 14 residues. V gave up 2 bases and J gave up 1 base, with 9 bases separating them. The CDR3 bases are TGTGCCAGCAGTTTAGCCCATCGGTCCTACGAGCAGTACTTC. Amino acid sequence: CASSLAHRSYEQYF.

This clonotype was picked up many times. V and J are TRBV11-1 and TRBJ1-1, with D tentatively TRBD1 (6 bases). The CDR3 runs to 16 residues. Germline CDR1 SGHAT, CDR2 FQDESV (reference sequence). V was pared by 1 base and J by 0 bases, with 12 bases between. Here the CDR3 reads CASSLGGTFMNTEAFF. Here the CDR3 DNA reads TGTGCCAGCAGCTTAGGAGGGACATTCATGAACACTGAAGCTTTCTTT.

This clonotype occurred many times. The chain couples TRBV28 to TRBJ2-2; 9 nucleotides line up with TRBD1. The CDR3 has 15 amino acids. V lost 7 bases and J lost 3; bases outside the gene matches: 6. Germline V gene lookup returns CDR1 MDHEN and CDR2 SYDVKM. CDR3 sequence: CASMAGTGHTGELFF. The DNA of the CDR3 is TGTGCCAGCATGGCGGGGACAGGGCACACCGGGGAGCTGTTTTTT.

This chain connects TRBV28 to TRBJ2-7, with 7 bases that match TRBD1. The V gene end was trimmed by 6 bases and the J gene end by 3 bases; junction bases not matched to a gene: 14. This CDR3 is 16 amino acids long. Looked up from germline, CDR1 is MDHEN and CDR2 is SYDVKM. CDR3 in amino acids: CASSTPGTVYLYEQYF. Here the CDR3 DNA reads TGTGCCAGCAGCACCCCGGGGACAGTCTATCTCTACGAGCAGTACTTC.

The sample holds many counts of this clonotype. The chain recombines TRBV6-1 with TRBJ2-7; 9 nucleotides align to TRBD2. CDR3 length: 15 residues. From germline, CDR1 is MNHNS and CDR2 SASEGT. Trimming removed 3 bases from V and 3 bases from J; junction bases left unmatched: 6. CDR3 in DNA: TGTGCCAGCAGTGAGGGGACTAGCTCCGGCTACGAGCAGTACTTC. Translating it yields CASSEGTSSGYEQYF.

This clonotype was observed at least ten times. The genes are TRBV11-1 and TRBJ1-1; a weak D match, TRBD1 (5 bases). The CDR3 loop spans 13 amino acids. Deletions cut 3 bases from V and 5 bases from J, with 10 bases between. Germline values: CDR1 SGHAT, CDR2 FQDESV (reference sequence). CDR3 protein: CASSLEDSTEAFF. CDR3 in DNA: TGTGCCAGCAGCTTGGAAGACAGTACTGAAGCTTTCTTT.

This clonotype came up many times. The chain couples TRBV7-2 to TRBJ2-6; D tentatively reads TRBD1 or TRBD2 (7 bases each). The germline V and J ends were trimmed by 5 bases and 4 bases, with 15 bases remaining between them. The CDR3 is 16 residues long. The germline V gene has CDR1 SGHTA and CDR2 FQGNSA. DNA of the CDR3: TGTGCCAGCAGCCAGGGGGGGAGCTCGGGGGCCAACGTCCTGACTTTC. Encoded protein: CASSQGGSSGANVLTF.

Comment on this clonotype: A much larger clone sits a single nucleotide away, making a read error possible. The chain has TRBV29-1 and TRBJ2-6; 11 positions match TRBD1. The V segment lost 7 bases and the J segment 0 bases; nucleotides outside the gene matches: 8. This CDR3 comprises 17 residues. Germline V lookup: CDR1 SQVTM, CDR2 ANQGSEA. CDR3 sequence (DNA): TGCAGCGCCGAGTCGGGACAGGGGGTCTCTGGGGCCAACGTCCTGACTTTC. Translated, it gives CSAESGQGVSGANVLTF.

Ten or more counts support this clonotype. The chain combines TRBV29-1 with TRBJ1-2; 10 nucleotides match TRBD1. V was pared by 7 bases and J by 8 bases, with 7 bases of the junction left unmatched. Looked up from germline, CDR1 is SQVTM and CDR2 is ANQGSEA. CDR3 length: 12 residues. The CDR3 nucleotides read TGCAGCGCCGGACAGGGGGTCTTGGGCTACACCTTC. This translates into CSAGQGVLGYTF.

This clonotype was observed a handful of times. The chain carries TRBV18 and TRBJ2-5; perhaps TRBD2 as D (6 bases). This CDR3 is 16 amino acids long. CDR1 and CDR2 (germline): KGHSH, LQKENI. Trimming shortened V by 2 bases and J by 1 base, and 14 bases separated the two germline ends. The chain's CDR3 is CASSPFRGEVQETQYF. The CDR3 region has the DNA TGTGCCAGCTCACCATTCAGAGGGGAGGTCCAAGAGACCCAGTACTTC.

This clonotype showed up many times. The rearrangement uses TRBV28 and TRBJ1-2; D might be TRBD1 (6 bases). Germline lookup yields CDR1 MDHEN and CDR2 SYDVKM. This CDR3 is 15 amino acids long. Trimming stripped 5 bases from V and 1 base from J, with 14 bases between. For the CDR3, the DNA is TGTGCCAGCAGTACGTCAGGGGCCTTTAACTATGGCTACACCTTC. Amino acid sequence: CASSTSGAFNYGYTF.

This clonotype was found many times. The chain links TRBV7-8 to TRBJ2-2; TRBD2 aligns across 13 bases. After removal of 8 bases from V and 5 bases from J, the junction contained 17 bases not matched to a gene. Germline CDR1 is SGHVS and CDR2 is FQNEAQ. The CDR3 is 19 residues long. Here the CDR3 reads CASLGARTSGRGDTGELFF. The DNA for the CDR3 is TGTGCCAGCCTTGGGGCGAGGACTAGCGGGAGAGGGGATACCGGGGAGCTGTTTTTT.

On this clonotype itself: One junction end disagrees with the germline gene, perhaps due to a read error. This chain links TRBV29-1 with TRBJ2-5, with TRBD2 as a possible D gene (5 bases). Looked up from germline, CDR1 is SQVTM and CDR2 is ANQGSEA. The CDR3 has 14 residues. CDR3 DNA sequence: TGCAGCGTTCACCCGCTGGGCGGACTGGAGACCCAGTACTTT. It encodes CSVHPLGGLETQYF.